This T cell receptor (beta chain) emerged from a study of post-analysis software for immune sequencing data. Study-wide points: Higher frequency in patients than in controls was seen for roughly 5 TRBV segments, with TRBV5-6, TRBV5-1 and TRBV20-1 among them. Multiple sclerosis patients had significantly lower normalized Chao1 diversity than controls.

The CDR3 is 13 amino acids. With 2 bases removed from V and 11 bases from J, the gap between germline ends came to 13 bases. Unique molecular identifiers were built into the TCR beta cDNA libraries. A population of roughly 0.9 to 11 million T cells gave rise to about half a million cDNA molecules. MiXCR, applied by TCRdb to the PCR reads, yields one record per CDR3 protein. The repertoire holds over 250,000 distinct CDR3 sequences, 30% to 45% seen once, with more than 4% in the top ten. This clonotype has ten or more counts. The target antigen is unknown. J is TRBJ1-5 and V is TRBV12-3 or TRBV12-4; D not resolved. The sequence was collected from a girl between 5 and 17 years old with multiple sclerosis. Material: blood. CDR3 amino acids: CASSLKGDQAQHF. In nucleotides, the CDR3 is TGTGCCAGCAGTTTAAAGGGAGATCAAGCCCAGCATTTT.